This TCR beta chain originates from a study of blood T cell repertoires in COVID-19. The overall study: PBMCs, B-cell-depleted T cells, or T cells provided the cDNA or gDNA that made up the material.

Assay: immunoSEQ multiplex PCR; the TCRdb copy retains only in-frame clones and omits some. The data hold approximately 230,000 clones, with approximately 86% observed a single time. Looked up from germline, CDR1 is LNHDA and CDR2 is SQIVND (reference sequence). V was trimmed by 1 base and J by 4 bases, leaving 14 bases between them. The CDR3 has 15 amino acids. Sample: PBMCs or T cells enriched from blood (not recorded which). This sequence was found in a woman in her forties or fifties with acute COVID-19. The rearrangement uses TRBV19 and TRBJ2-7; D not resolved. The DNA of the CDR3 is TGTGCCAGTAGTATAGGGGCTGGATATCTTTACGAGCAGTACTTC. It is translated as CASSIGAGYLYEQYF.